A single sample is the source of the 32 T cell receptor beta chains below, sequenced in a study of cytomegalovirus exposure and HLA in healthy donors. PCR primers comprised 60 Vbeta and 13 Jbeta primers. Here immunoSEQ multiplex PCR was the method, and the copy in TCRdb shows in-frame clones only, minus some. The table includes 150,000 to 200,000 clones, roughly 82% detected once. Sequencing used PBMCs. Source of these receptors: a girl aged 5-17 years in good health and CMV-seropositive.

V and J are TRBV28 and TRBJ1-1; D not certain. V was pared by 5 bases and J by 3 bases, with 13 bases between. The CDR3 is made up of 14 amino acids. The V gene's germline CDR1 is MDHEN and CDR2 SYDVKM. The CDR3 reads CASSVRVLDTEAFF. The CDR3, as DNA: TGTGCCAGCAGTGTACGGGTATTGGACACTGAAGCTTTCTTT.

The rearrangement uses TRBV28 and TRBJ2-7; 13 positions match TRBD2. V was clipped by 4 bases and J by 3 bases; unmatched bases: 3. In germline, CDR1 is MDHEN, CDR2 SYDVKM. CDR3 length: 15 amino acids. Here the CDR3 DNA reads TGTGCCAGCAGTTCGACTAGCGGGGGGTTCTACGAGCAGTACTTC. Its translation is CASSSTSGGFYEQYF.

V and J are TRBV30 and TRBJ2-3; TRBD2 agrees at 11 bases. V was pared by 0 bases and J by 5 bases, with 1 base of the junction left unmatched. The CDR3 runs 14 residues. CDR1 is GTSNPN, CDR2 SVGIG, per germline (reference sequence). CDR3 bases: TGTGCCTGGAGTGTACTAGCGGGAGAAGATACGCAGTATTTT. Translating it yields CAWSVLAGEDTQYF.

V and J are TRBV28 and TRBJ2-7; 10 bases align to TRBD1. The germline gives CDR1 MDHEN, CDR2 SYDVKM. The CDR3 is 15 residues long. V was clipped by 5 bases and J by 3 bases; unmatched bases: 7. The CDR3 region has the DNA TGTGCCAGCAGTGTCCTGACAGGGGGCTTCTACGAGCAGTACTTC. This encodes CASSVLTGGFYEQYF.

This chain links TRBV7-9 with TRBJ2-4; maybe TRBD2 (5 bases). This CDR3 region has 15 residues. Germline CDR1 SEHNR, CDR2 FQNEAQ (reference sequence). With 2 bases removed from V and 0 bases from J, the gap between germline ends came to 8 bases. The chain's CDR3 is CASSLSAGAKNIQYF. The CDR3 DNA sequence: TGTGCCAGCAGCTTATCCGCGGGAGCCAAAAACATTCAGTACTTC.

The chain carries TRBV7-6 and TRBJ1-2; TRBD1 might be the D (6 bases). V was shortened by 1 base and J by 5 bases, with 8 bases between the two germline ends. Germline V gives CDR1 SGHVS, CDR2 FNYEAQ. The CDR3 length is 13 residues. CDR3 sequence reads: CASSLERGYGYTF. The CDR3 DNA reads TGTGCCAGCAGCTTAGAGAGGGGGTATGGCTACACCTTC.

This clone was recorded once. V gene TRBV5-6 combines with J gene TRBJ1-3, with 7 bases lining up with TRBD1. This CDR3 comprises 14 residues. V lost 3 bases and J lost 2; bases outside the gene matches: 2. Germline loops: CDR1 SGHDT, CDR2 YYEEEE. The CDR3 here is CASSYDRAGNTIYF. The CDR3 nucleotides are TGTGCCAGCAGCTACGACAGGGCTGGAAACACCATATATTTT.

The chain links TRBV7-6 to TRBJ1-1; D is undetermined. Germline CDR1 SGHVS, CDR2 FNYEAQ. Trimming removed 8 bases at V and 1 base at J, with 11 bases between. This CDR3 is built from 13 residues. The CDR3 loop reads CASQSGPNTEAFF. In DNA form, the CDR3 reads TGTGCCAGCCAATCAGGCCCGAACACTGAAGCTTTCTTT. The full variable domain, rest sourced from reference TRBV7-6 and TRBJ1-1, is GAGVSQSPRYKVTKRGQDVALRCDPISGHVSLYWYRQALGQGPEFLTYFNYEAQQDKSGLPNDRFSAERPEGSISTLTIQRTEQRDSAMYRCASQSGPNTEAFFGQGTRLTVV.

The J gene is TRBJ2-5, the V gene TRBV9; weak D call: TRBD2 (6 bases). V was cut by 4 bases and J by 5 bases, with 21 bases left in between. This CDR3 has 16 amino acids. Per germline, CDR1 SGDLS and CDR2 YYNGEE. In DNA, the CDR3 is TGTGCCAGCAGCCGTAGGACCTGGGCCGGGAGCGAGACCCAGTACTTC. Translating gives CASSRRTWAGSETQYF.

The CDR3, as DNA: TGTGCCAGCAGCGACGACAGGGCCGCTCGGTACTTC. This codes for CASSDDRAARYF. This sequence joins TRBV7-3 and TRBJ2-7; 7 nucleotides match TRBD1. The germline CDR1 and CDR2 sequences are SGHTA and FQGTGA. The trim removed 5 bases at V and 12 bases at J, leaving 10 bases unmatched. The CDR3 runs to 12 residues.

In nucleotides, the CDR3 is TGCGCCAGCAGCCAAGTTCAGGGGCCTTATCAGCCCCAGCATTTT. Residues: CASSQVQGPYQPQHF. This chain connects TRBV4-1 to TRBJ1-5; perhaps TRBD1 as D (6 bases). V was shortened by 1 base and J by 5 bases, with 12 bases between the two germline ends. CDR3 length: 15 residues. The V gene's germline CDR1 is MGHRA and CDR2 YSYEKL.

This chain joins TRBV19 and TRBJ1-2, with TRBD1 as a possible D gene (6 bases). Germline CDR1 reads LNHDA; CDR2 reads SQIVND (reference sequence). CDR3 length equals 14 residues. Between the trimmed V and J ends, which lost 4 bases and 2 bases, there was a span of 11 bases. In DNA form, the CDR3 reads TGTGCCAGTAGTAGAGGGACAACGAACTATGGCTACACCTTC. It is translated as CASSRGTTNYGYTF.

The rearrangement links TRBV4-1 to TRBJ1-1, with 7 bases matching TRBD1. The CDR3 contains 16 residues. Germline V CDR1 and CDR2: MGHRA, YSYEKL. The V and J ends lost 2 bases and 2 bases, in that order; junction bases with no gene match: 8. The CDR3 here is CASSQSGQSLNTEAFF. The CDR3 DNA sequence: TGCGCCAGCAGCCAATCGGGACAGTCCCTTAACACTGAAGCTTTCTTT.

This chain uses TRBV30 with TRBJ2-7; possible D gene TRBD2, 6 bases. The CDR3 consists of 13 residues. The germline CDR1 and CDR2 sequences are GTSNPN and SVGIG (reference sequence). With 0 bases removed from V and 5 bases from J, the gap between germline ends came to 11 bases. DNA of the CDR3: TGTGCCTGGAGTGTAAGAGGAGGGGACGAGCAGTACTTC. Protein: CAWSVRGGDEQYF.

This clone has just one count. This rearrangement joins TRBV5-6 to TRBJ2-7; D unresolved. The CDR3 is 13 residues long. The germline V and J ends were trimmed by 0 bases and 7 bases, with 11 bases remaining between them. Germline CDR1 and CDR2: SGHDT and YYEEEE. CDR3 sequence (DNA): TGTGCCAGCAGCTTGGGGCCGGCCGGGGAGCAGTACTTC. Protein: CASSLGPAGEQYF.

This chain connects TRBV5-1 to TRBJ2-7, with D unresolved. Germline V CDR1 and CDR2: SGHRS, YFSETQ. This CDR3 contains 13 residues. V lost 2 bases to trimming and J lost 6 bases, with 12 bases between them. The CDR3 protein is CASSFGSPGEQYF. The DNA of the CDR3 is TGCGCCAGCAGCTTCGGTTCCCCAGGCGAGCAGTACTTC.

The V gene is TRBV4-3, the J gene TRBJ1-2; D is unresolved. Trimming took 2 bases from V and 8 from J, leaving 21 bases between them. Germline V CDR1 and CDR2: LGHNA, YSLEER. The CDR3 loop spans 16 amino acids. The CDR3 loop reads CASSQRSQLRAEGYTF. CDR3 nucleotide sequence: TGCGCCAGCAGCCAAAGGAGCCAATTGCGGGCGGAAGGCTACACCTTC.

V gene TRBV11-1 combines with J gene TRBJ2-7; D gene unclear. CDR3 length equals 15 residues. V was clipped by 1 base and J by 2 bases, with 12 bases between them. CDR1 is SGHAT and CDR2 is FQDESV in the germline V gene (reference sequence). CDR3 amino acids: CASSLDMAIPYEQYF. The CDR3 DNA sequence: TGTGCCAGCAGCTTAGATATGGCCATCCCCTACGAGCAGTACTTC.

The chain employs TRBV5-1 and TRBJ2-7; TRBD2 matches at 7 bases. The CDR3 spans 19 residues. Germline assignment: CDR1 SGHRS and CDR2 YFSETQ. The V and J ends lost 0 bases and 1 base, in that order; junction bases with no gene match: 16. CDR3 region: CASSLGVSAGAMSSYEQYF. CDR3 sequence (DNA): TGCGCCAGCAGCTTGGGCGTATCGGCGGGAGCTATGTCTTCCTACGAGCAGTACTTC.

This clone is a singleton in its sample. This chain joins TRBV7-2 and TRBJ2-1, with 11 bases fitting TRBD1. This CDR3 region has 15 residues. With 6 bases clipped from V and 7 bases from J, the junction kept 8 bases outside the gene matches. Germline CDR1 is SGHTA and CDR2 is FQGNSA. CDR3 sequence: CASRTGQGAWNEQFF. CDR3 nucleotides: TGTGCCAGCAGGACAGGACAGGGGGCATGGAATGAGCAGTTCTTC. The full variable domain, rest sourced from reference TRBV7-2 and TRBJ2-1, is GAGVSQSPSNKVTEKGKDVELRCDPISGHTALYWYRQSLGQGLEFLIYFQGNSAPDKSGLPSDRFSAERTGGSVSTLTIQRTQQEDSAVYLCASRTGQGAWNEQFFGPGTRLTVL.

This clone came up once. The CDR3 loop is CATSRQGRGTGELFF. In nucleotides, the CDR3 is TGTGCCACCAGCAGACAGGGGAGAGGCACCGGGGAGCTGTTTTTT. The rearrangement joins TRBV15 to TRBJ2-2, with D possibly being TRBD1 (6 bases). The germline CDR1 and CDR2 sequences are LNHNV and YYDKDF (reference sequence). V lost 2 bases and J 4 bases, leaving 11 bases between the germline ends. This CDR3 is built from 15 residues. Full variable domain (remainder filled in from reference TRBV15 and TRBJ2-2): DAMVIQNPRYQVTQFGKPVTLSCSQTLNHNVMYWYQQKSSQAPKLLFHYYDKDFNNEADTPDNFQSRRPNTSFCFLDIRSPGLGDTAMYLCATSRQGRGTGELFFGEGSRLTVL.

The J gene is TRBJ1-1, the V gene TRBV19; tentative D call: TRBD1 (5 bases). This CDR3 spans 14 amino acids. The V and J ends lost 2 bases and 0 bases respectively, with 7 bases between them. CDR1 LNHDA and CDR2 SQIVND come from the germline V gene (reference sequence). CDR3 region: CASSITDMNTEAFF. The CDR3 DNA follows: TGTGCCAGTAGTATAACGGACATGAACACTGAAGCTTTCTTT.

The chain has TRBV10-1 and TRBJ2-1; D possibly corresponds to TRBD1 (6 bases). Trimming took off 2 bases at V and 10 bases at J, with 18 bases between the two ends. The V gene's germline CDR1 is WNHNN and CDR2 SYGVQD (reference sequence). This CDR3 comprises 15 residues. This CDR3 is CASSETGFLSAEQFF. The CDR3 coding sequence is TGCGCCAGCAGTGAGACAGGGTTTCTATCCGCCGAGCAGTTCTTC.

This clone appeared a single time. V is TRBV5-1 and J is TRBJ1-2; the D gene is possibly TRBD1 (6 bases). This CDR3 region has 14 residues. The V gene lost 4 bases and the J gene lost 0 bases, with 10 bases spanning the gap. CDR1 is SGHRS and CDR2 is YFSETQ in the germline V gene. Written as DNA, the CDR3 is TGCGCCAGCAGCCTAGGACAGTCTAACTATGGCTACACCTTC. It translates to CASSLGQSNYGYTF. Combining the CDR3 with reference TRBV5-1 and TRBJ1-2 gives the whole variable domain KAGVTQTPRYLIKTRGQQVTLSCSPISGHRSVSWYQQTPGQGLQFLFEYFSETQRNKGNFPGRFSGRQFSNSRSEMNVSTLELGDSALYLCASSLGQSNYGYTFGSGTRLTVV.

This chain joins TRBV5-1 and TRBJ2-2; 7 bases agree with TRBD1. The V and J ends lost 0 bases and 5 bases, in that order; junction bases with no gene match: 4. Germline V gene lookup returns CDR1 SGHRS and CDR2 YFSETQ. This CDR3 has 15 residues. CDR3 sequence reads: CASSLVTGVTGELFF. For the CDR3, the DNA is TGCGCCAGCAGCTTGGTAACAGGGGTTACCGGGGAGCTGTTTTTT.

The CDR3 spells CASSFPLGAGGSYEQYF. The CDR3 bases are TGTGCCAGCAGTTTCCCCCTGGGGGCGGGGGGCTCCTACGAGCAGTACTTC. The V gene is TRBV28, the J gene TRBJ2-7; 8 positions agree with TRBD2. The CDR3 covers 17 residues. Germline-derived CDR1 and CDR2 are MDHEN and SYDVKM. Germline trimming cut 3 bases from V and 0 bases from J; bases unmatched to any gene: 10. The variable domain in full, with the rest retrieved from reference TRBV28 and TRBJ2-7, is DVKVTQSSRYLVKRTGEKVFLECVQDMDHENMFWYRQDPGLGLRLIYFSYDVKMKEKGDIPEGYSVSREKKERFSLILESASTNQTSMYLCASSFPLGAGGSYEQYFGPGTRLTVT.

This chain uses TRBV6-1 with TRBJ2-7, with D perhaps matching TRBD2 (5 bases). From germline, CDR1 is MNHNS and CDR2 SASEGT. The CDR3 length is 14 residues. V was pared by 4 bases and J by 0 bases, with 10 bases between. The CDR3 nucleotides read TGTGCCAGCAGTGGAGGGATGTACTCCTACGAGCAGTACTTC. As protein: CASSGGMYSYEQYF.

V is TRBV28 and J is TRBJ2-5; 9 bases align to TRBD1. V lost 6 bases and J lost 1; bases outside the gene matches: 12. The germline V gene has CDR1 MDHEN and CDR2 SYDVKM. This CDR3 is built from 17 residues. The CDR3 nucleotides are TGTGCCAGCAGCCCATCCGGGACAGGGCATTTCCAAGAGACCCAGTACTTC. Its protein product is CASSPSGTGHFQETQYF.

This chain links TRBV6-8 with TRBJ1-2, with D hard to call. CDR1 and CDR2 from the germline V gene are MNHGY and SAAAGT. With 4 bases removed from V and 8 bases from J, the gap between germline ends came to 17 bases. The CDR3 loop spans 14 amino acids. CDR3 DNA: TGTGCCAGCAGTTCTCGACCGACTTTATACGGCTACACCTTC. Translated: CASSSRPTLYGYTF.

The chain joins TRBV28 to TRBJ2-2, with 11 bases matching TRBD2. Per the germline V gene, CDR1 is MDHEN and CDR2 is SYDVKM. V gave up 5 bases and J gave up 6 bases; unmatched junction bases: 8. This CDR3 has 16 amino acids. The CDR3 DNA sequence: TGTGCCAGCAGTACCCCGGGACTAGCGGTTCCCGGGGAGCTGTTTTTT. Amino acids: CASSTPGLAVPGELFF.

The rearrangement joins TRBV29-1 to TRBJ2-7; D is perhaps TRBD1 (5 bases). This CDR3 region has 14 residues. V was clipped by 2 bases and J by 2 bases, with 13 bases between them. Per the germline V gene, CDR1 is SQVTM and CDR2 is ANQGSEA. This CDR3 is CSVELGANPYEQYF. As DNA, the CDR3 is TGCAGCGTTGAACTAGGGGCGAATCCCTACGAGCAGTACTTC.

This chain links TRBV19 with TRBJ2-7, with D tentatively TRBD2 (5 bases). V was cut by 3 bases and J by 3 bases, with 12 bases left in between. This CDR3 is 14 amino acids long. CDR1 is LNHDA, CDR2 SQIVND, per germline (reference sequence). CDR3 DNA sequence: TGTGCCAGTAGTATGGGCAGCGGCGGCTACGAGCAGTACTTC. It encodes CASSMGSGGYEQYF.